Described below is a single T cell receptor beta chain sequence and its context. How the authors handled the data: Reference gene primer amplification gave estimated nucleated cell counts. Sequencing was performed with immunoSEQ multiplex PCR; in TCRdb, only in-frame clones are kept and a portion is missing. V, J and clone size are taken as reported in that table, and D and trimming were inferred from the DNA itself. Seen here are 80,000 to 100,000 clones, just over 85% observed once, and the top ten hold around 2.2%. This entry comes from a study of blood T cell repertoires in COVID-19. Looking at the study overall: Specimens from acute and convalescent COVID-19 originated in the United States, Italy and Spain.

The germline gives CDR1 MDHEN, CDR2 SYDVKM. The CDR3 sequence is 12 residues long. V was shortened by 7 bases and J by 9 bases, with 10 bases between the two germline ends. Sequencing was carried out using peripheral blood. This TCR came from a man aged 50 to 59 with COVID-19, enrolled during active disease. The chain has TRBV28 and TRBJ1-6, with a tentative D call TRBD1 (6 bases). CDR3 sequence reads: CASTQQGSPLHF. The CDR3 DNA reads TGTGCCAGCACGCAACAGGGTTCACCCCTCCACTTT.